The 20 T cell receptor beta chains below all came from one sample that was sequenced in a study of OX40 agonist ivuxolimab in advanced cancers. The data were produced by immunoSEQ multiplex PCR, yet TCRdb's version contains in-frame clones alone and is incomplete. The table includes roughly 73,000 clones, just under 90% detected once. The starting material was CD4+ or CD8+ T cells sorted from blood, obtained in a trial of the OX40 agonist ivuxolimab. Receptor source: an adult with an advanced solid tumor such as melanoma, head and neck, liver or kidney cancer.

This CDR3 is CASSPGPRGGYTF. CDR3 nucleotides: TGTGCCAGCTCACCAGGGCCTCGTGGTGGCTACACCTTC. The chain couples TRBV18 to TRBJ1-2; D is uncertain. Looked up from germline, CDR1 is KGHSH and CDR2 is LQKENI. Trimming stripped 2 bases from V and 7 bases from J, with 11 bases between. CDR3 length: 13 amino acids.

This chain connects TRBV11-3 to TRBJ2-2; maybe TRBD2 (6 bases). The V gene lost 1 base and the J gene lost 5 bases, with 11 bases spanning the gap. This CDR3 has 15 amino acids. Germline V gene lookup returns CDR1 SGHNT and CDR2 YENEEA. The CDR3: CASSLGWRETGELFF. CDR3 DNA sequence: TGTGCCAGCAGCTTAGGTTGGAGGGAGACCGGGGAGCTGTTTTTT. The full variable domain, with the rest looked up from reference TRBV11-3 and TRBJ2-2, is EAGVVQSPRYKIIEKKQPVAFWCNPISGHNTLYWYLQNLGQGPELLIRYENEEAVDDSQLPKDRFSAERLKGVDSTLKIQPAELGDSAVYLCASSLGWRETGELFFGEGSRLTVL.

This chain connects TRBV5-6 to TRBJ2-7; D unresolved. The CDR3 extends over 14 amino acids. V was cut by 2 bases and J by 2 bases, with 11 bases left in between. Germline CDR1 and CDR2: SGHDT and YYEEEE. DNA for the CDR3: TGTGCCAGCAGCTTCCGGACGGTCCCCTACGAGCAGTACTTC. Encoded protein: CASSFRTVPYEQYF.

The sample holds many counts of this clone. This chain links TRBV14 with TRBJ2-5; 9 nucleotides agree with TRBD1. The CDR3 runs to 14 residues. The V and J ends lost 4 bases and 5 bases, in that order; junction bases with no gene match: 5. The germline CDR1 and CDR2 sequences are SGHDN and FVKESK. CDR3 region: CASSRTGVVETQYF. As DNA, the CDR3 is TGTGCCAGCAGCCGGACAGGGGTGGTGGAGACCCAGTACTTC. Drawing the rest from reference TRBV14 and TRBJ2-5, the complete variable domain is EAGVTQFPSHSVIEKGQTVTLRCDPISGHDNLYWYRRVMGKEIKFLLHFVKESKQDESGMPNNRFLAERTGGTYSTLKVQPAELEDSGVYFCASSRTGVVETQYFGPGTRLLVL.

V usage is TRBV5-6 and J usage is TRBJ2-3; 15 bases line up with TRBD2. The CDR3 is made up of 18 amino acids. CDR1 and CDR2 (germline): SGHDT, YYEEEE. V dropped 4 bases and J dropped 3; count of bases not matched to a gene: 9. This CDR3 reads CASSAFGTSGRPTDTQYF. The CDR3 DNA is TGTGCCAGCAGCGCCTTCGGGACTAGCGGGAGGCCGACAGATACGCAGTATTTT.

The J gene is TRBJ2-3, the V gene TRBV5-1; the D gene could be TRBD1 or TRBD2 (5 bases each). V was shortened by 6 bases and J by 0 bases, with 11 bases between the two germline ends. The CDR3 consists of 14 residues. CDR1 SGHRS and CDR2 YFSETQ come from the germline V gene. CDR3 coding DNA: TGCGCCAGCACTCGGGACCCTAGCACAGATACGCAGTATTTT. Amino acid sequence: CASTRDPSTDTQYF.

The CDR3 nucleotides are TGCGCCAGCAGCCAAGAAGTGGGACGGCGGAGCGAAAAACTGTTTTTT. This translates into CASSQEVGRRSEKLFF. The genes are TRBV4-1 and TRBJ1-4; TRBD1 might be the D (5 bases). Germline lookup yields CDR1 MGHRA and CDR2 YSYEKL. CDR3 length equals 16 residues. V shed 0 bases and J shed 8 bases, with 16 bases lying between them.

The V and J genes are TRBV4-2 and TRBJ1-2, with a weak D call TRBD1 (5 bases). Germline values: CDR1 LGHNA, CDR2 YNFKEQ. Trimming left V 4 bases short and J 2 bases short, with 14 bases between. The CDR3 is 15 residues long. CDR3 residues: CASSPEGTGNYGYTF. The CDR3 DNA reads TGTGCCAGCAGCCCGGAAGGGACGGGAAACTATGGCTACACCTTC.

Comments on this clone: Germline and junction disagree at one end, which may indicate a read error. This chain uses TRBV5-1 with TRBJ1-3; D is unclear. CDR1 is SGHRS and CDR2 is YFSETQ in the germline V gene. The CDR3 extends over 14 amino acids. Here the CDR3 reads CASSTAGAGSTIYF. The CDR3 nucleotides read TGCGCCAGCAGCACCGCGGGTGCAGGAAGCACCATATATTTT.

The chain links TRBV15 to TRBJ2-2; D uncertain. V lost 8 bases and J lost 8, with 18 bases in between. Germline V gives CDR1 LNHNV, CDR2 YYDKDF (reference sequence). This CDR3 contains 14 residues. The CDR3 DNA follows: TGTGCCACCGCCTTGGAAGGCCTCGGGGGGGAGCTGTTTTTT. Amino acid sequence: CATALEGLGGELFF.

The J gene is TRBJ1-6, the V gene TRBV28; a possible D gene is TRBD1 (5 bases). Germline V CDR1 and CDR2: MDHEN, SYDVKM. V was pared by 5 bases and J by 0 bases, with 17 bases between. The CDR3 length is 18 residues. CDR3 sequence (DNA): TGTGCCAGCAGTCTCCCCGGGGGGTACCTCTCCTATAATTCACCCCTCCACTTT. Translation gives CASSLPGGYLSYNSPLHF.

J is TRBJ2-3 and V is TRBV9; TRBD1 might be the D (6 bases). Germline V gene data show CDR1 as SGDLS and CDR2 as YYNGEE. The ends were cut back, 3 bases at V and 3 bases at J, with 20 bases in the middle. This CDR3 is 17 amino acids long. This CDR3 reads CASSAPWGRSETDTQYF. The DNA for the CDR3 is TGTGCCAGCAGCGCTCCCTGGGGGCGTTCGGAGACAGATACGCAGTATTTT.

This chain connects TRBV5-1 to TRBJ1-1, with D unresolved. Trimming left V 4 bases short and J 2 bases short, with 15 bases between. Germline V lookup: CDR1 SGHRS, CDR2 YFSETQ. The CDR3 covers 15 residues. The CDR3 DNA is TGCGCCAGCAGCCCCTCAGGACCGGCTAACACTGAAGCTTTCTTT. It yields the protein CASSPSGPANTEAFF.

CDR3 residues: CASSLDMLGNTIYF. The CDR3 nucleotides read TGTGCCAGCAGCTTAGACATGCTCGGAAACACCATATATTTT. This chain connects TRBV7-8 to TRBJ1-3; D not certain. CDR1 SGHVS and CDR2 FQNEAQ come from the germline V gene. The CDR3 totals 14 residues. The V end was cut by 1 base, the J end by 4 bases, with 8 bases between.

This chain uses TRBV18 with TRBJ2-7, with D hard to call. Deletions cut 2 bases from V and 7 bases from J, with 15 bases between. This CDR3 comprises 14 residues. Germline V gene lookup returns CDR1 KGHSH and CDR2 LQKENI. CDR3 sequence reads: CASSPSAISREQYF. The DNA of the CDR3 is TGTGCCAGCTCACCATCCGCTATTTCGCGAGAGCAGTACTTC.

V is TRBV6-1 and J is TRBJ1-3, with D unresolved. The V end was cut by 4 bases, the J end by 4 bases, with 14 bases between. The germline gives CDR1 MNHNS, CDR2 SASEGT. The CDR3 runs 15 residues. In nucleotides, the CDR3 is TGTGCCAGCAGTGGAATGTGGTTCTCCGGAAACACCATATATTTT. Protein sequence: CASSGMWFSGNTIYF.

The chain joins TRBV5-5 to TRBJ2-3, with 9 bases fitting TRBD2. This CDR3 comprises 16 residues. V lost 4 bases to trimming and J lost 6 bases; unmatched junction nucleotides: 12. Per the germline V gene, CDR1 is SGHKS and CDR2 is YYEKEE (reference sequence). CDR3 in DNA: TGTGCCAGCAGCCTCGGGATAGCGGGGGCCTTGGATACGCAGTATTTT. This translates into CASSLGIAGALDTQYF.

This clone was found a few times. This chain links TRBV14 with TRBJ1-4; 7 nucleotides agree with TRBD1. V gave up 6 bases and J gave up 0 bases; unmatched junction bases: 19. The length of the CDR3 is 20 residues. Germline-derived CDR1 and CDR2 are SGHDN and FVKESK. CDR3 nucleotide sequence: TGTGCCAGCAGGGGTCTACGACGGGCAGGGGGGAGGGCAACTAATGAAAAACTGTTTTTT. This encodes CASRGLRRAGGRATNEKLFF.

This clone was seen once. The V and J genes are TRBV5-4 and TRBJ2-7, with 9 positions matching TRBD1. V trimming: 0 bases; J trimming: 2 bases; junction bases outside the gene matches: 0. Germline V gene sequence: CDR1 SGHNT, CDR2 YYREEE (reference sequence). The CDR3 is made up of 14 amino acids. In DNA, the CDR3 is TGTGCCAGCAGCTTGGGGGACAGGGCCTACGAGCAGTACTTC. Amino acid sequence: CASSLGDRAYEQYF.

The CDR3, as DNA: TGTGCCAGCTCAACCGGGCAGGGCATGGAAGCTTTCTTT. Its protein is CASSTGQGMEAFF. The J gene is TRBJ1-1, the V gene TRBV18; D may be TRBD1 (5 bases). Germline CDR1 and CDR2: KGHSH and LQKENI. Trimming removed 5 bases from V and 8 bases from J, with 15 bases in between. This CDR3 contains 13 residues.